The sequence of this TCR beta chain was determined in a study of CD4 T cell repertoires and nickel (dated by TCRdb to the early 2020s). Of note for this clonotype: The specificity of this receptor is unknown. Base qualities were left out, and no much larger clone turns up one base away.

The library relied on RT-PCR. The run used an Illumina MiSeq. TCRdb redid the processing of the public reads, applying fastp at Q25 and MiXCR, and retained in-frame beta chains. Identical CDR3 protein sequences are pooled into one entry, listed with their most common genes and DNA. The sample contains under 300 distinct CDR3 sequences, around 50% of them found a single time. The ten largest clones represent about two fifths of the sample. The CDR3, cysteine through phenylalanine, is 14 amino acids long. Just the 42-base CDR3 DNA is kept, in frame starting at base 1. Trimming takes 6 bases off V and 2 bases off J; junction bases not matched to a gene: 4.

The V and J genes are TRBV12-3 or TRBV12-4 and TRBJ2-5; TRBD1 agrees with 9 junctional bases. Source material: CD4+ T cells from blood, not recorded whether cultured. The TCR originated in a human donor in a nickel allergy study, with or without nickel allergy (not recorded which). It is not recorded whether this sample comes from one donor or several. For the CDR3, the sequence is CASSRGQGQETQYF. The bases read TGTGCCAGCAGCCGGGGACAGGGTCAAGAGACCCAGTACTTC.